Listed here are 27 T cell receptor beta chains from one sample, sequenced in a study of T cell repertoires in ileal Crohn's disease (dated by TCRdb to between 2018 and 2020). Receptor amplification or capture employed the immunoSEQ multiplex PCR assay. Here the immuneACCESS table is served through TCRdb, limited to in-frame sequences with V and J called. Missing clones are a known gap in these copies; in checked studies unresolved V genes cover under half, and the rest lacks a known reason. Within this sample are roughly 16,000 clones, with about 93% of them counted one time only. Around 3.2% of the sample belongs to the ten largest clones. The sample comprised ileal tissue. These receptors were taken from an adult with Crohn's disease.

CDR3 residues: CSVWTGTGNQPQHF. CDR3 nucleotides: TGCAGCGTCTGGACCGGGACAGGGAACCAGCCCCAGCATTTT. The V call is TRBV29-1, the J call TRBJ1-5; 9 bases match TRBD1. This CDR3 has 14 residues. Germline values: CDR1 SQVTM, CDR2 ANQGSEA. J gave up 7 bases and V 6 bases, and 10 bases lay outside the gene matches.

The gene calls are TRBV5-5 and TRBJ2-5, with TRBD1 matching over 7 bases. Germline V CDR1 and CDR2: SGHKS, YYEKEE (reference sequence). The CDR3 loop spans 15 amino acids. J lost 5 bases, V lost 4 bases, and 11 bases had no gene match. CDR3 DNA: TGTGCCAGCAGCCCTCTGGACAGGCTGGGGGAGACCCAGTACTTC. Encoded protein: CASSPLDRLGETQYF.

The rearrangement links TRBV2 to TRBJ2-7; TRBD1 might be the D (6 bases). The CDR3 is 14 residues long. V lost 7 bases, J lost 2 bases, and 15 bases lay in between. The germline CDR1 and CDR2 sequences are SNHLY and FYNNEI. The CDR3 region has the DNA TGTGCCAGCACTAGAAGTGGACAGACCTACGAGCAGTACTTC. This encodes CASTRSGQTYEQYF.

V and J are TRBV19 and TRBJ1-2; D call uncertain. Germline values: CDR1 LNHDA, CDR2 SQIVND (reference sequence). The germline V and J ends were trimmed by 3 bases and 7 bases, with 12 bases remaining between them. The CDR3 has 13 amino acids. CDR3 amino acids: CASSMSEAFGYTF. CDR3 DNA: TGTGCCAGTAGTATGTCGGAGGCTTTTGGCTACACCTTC.

The rearrangement joins TRBV27 to TRBJ1-5, with TRBD1 identical over 9 bases. CDR3 length equals 18 residues. Losses at the gene ends were 5 bases for V and 0 bases for J; bases not matched to a gene: 11. The germline CDR1 and CDR2 sequences are MNHEY and SMNVEV (reference sequence). This CDR3 is CASSRKGTGGHSNQPQHF. CDR3 in DNA: TGTGCCAGCAGTCGGAAGGGTACAGGGGGCCATAGCAATCAGCCCCAGCATTTT.

This clone was seen a few times. The chain carries TRBV6-6 and TRBJ2-7, with 7 bases aligning to TRBD1. V gave up 5 bases and J gave up 6 bases; unmatched junction bases: 4. Germline V gives CDR1 MNHNY, CDR2 SVGAGI (reference sequence). CDR3 length: 12 residues. As DNA, the CDR3 is TGTGCCAGCAGTCCGGACAGGTCCGAGCAGTACTTC. Its protein is CASSPDRSEQYF.

V gene TRBV5-1 combines with J gene TRBJ1-2; 7 nucleotides match TRBD1. The CDR3 loop spans 15 amino acids. CDR1 and CDR2 from the germline V gene are SGHRS and YFSETQ. V trimming: 0 bases; J trimming: 6 bases; junction bases outside the gene matches: 8. The DNA of the CDR3 is TGCGCCAGCAGCTTGGGCGGAGGGGGCGCGAATGGCTACACCTTC. This codes for CASSLGGGGANGYTF. Full variable domain (remainder filled in from reference TRBV5-1 and TRBJ1-2): KAGVTQTPRYLIKTRGQQVTLSCSPISGHRSVSWYQQTPGQGLQFLFEYFSETQRNKGNFPGRFSGRQFSNSRSEMNVSTLELGDSALYLCASSLGGGGANGYTFGSGTRLTVV.

J is TRBJ1-1 and V is TRBV5-1; 8 positions agree with TRBD1. The length of the CDR3 is 16 residues. Per germline, CDR1 SGHRS and CDR2 YFSETQ. The V gene end was trimmed by 0 bases and the J gene end by 4 bases; junction bases not matched to a gene: 8. CDR3 sequence: CASSLAPLTGVTEAFF. Written as DNA, the CDR3 is TGCGCCAGCAGCTTGGCTCCCCTGACAGGGGTCACTGAAGCTTTCTTT. The variable domain in full, with the rest retrieved from reference TRBV5-1 and TRBJ1-1, is KAGVTQTPRYLIKTRGQQVTLSCSPISGHRSVSWYQQTPGQGLQFLFEYFSETQRNKGNFPGRFSGRQFSNSRSEMNVSTLELGDSALYLCASSLAPLTGVTEAFFGQGTRLTVV.

The rearrangement uses TRBV7-2 and TRBJ2-3; 11 bases line up with TRBD2. CDR1 is SGHTA, CDR2 FQGNSA, per germline. The CDR3 spans 17 residues. Unmatched junction bases numbered 6, after V lost 3 bases and J lost 1 base. For the CDR3, the DNA is TGTGCCAGCAGCTTTAGCGGGGGGGCCGTCCGCACAGATACGCAGTATTTT. It encodes CASSFSGGAVRTDTQYF.

The chain links TRBV29-1 to TRBJ2-7; 10 nucleotides align to TRBD2. This CDR3 contains 16 residues. V lost 5 bases, J lost 0 bases, and 10 bases stayed unmatched. Germline V lookup: CDR1 SQVTM, CDR2 ANQGSEA. CDR3: CSVLEAGGRSSYEQYF. For the CDR3, the DNA is TGCAGCGTTCTTGAAGCGGGGGGGCGGAGCTCCTACGAGCAGTACTTC.

V is TRBV6-1 and J is TRBJ1-1, with D perhaps matching TRBD1 (6 bases). Per the germline V gene, CDR1 is MNHNS and CDR2 is SASEGT. Between the trimmed V and J ends, which lost 5 bases and 8 bases, there was a span of 15 bases. The CDR3 length is 13 residues. CDR3 nucleotides: TGTGCCAGCAGTCCGAAGGGGGGGAGAGAAGCTTTCTTT. Translated, it gives CASSPKGGREAFF.

The CDR3 here is CASRGGGGQPQHF. DNA for the CDR3: TGTGCCAGCAGGGGAGGCGGGGGTCAGCCCCAGCATTTT. The chain joins TRBV6-1 to TRBJ1-5; weak D call: TRBD1 (5 bases). The V gene's germline CDR1 is MNHNS and CDR2 SASEGT. The CDR3 runs 13 residues. The V gene lost 6 bases and the J gene lost 6 bases, with 12 bases spanning the gap.

The rearrangement joins TRBV4-1 to TRBJ2-1; TRBD1 matches 8 bases. V lost 4 bases, J lost 4 bases, and 3 bases stayed unmatched. Germline CDR1 is MGHRA and CDR2 is YSYEKL. This CDR3 comprises 14 residues. In DNA form, the CDR3 reads TGCGCCAGCAGCCGGGGACAGGTTTACAATGAGCAGTTCTTC. Its protein product is CASSRGQVYNEQFF.

In this sample, this clone turned up once. This rearrangement joins TRBV19 to TRBJ1-5; a weak D match, TRBD1 (6 bases). Germline V gene data show CDR1 as LNHDA and CDR2 as SQIVND (reference sequence). CDR3 length equals 17 residues. Trimming removed 6 bases from V and 3 bases from J, with 21 bases in between. The CDR3: CASSRWTAGNTNQPQHF. CDR3 nucleotides: TGTGCCAGTAGCCGGTGGACAGCCGGGAATACCAATCAGCCCCAGCATTTT.

The J gene is TRBJ2-3, the V gene TRBV19, with D perhaps TRBD1 (6 bases). V was shortened by 2 bases and J by 1 base, with 13 bases between the two germline ends. The CDR3 runs 16 residues. Germline CDR1 is LNHDA and CDR2 is SQIVND (reference sequence). This CDR3 reads CASSILGAGGTDTQYF. The CDR3, as DNA: TGTGCCAGTAGTATACTAGGGGCAGGGGGCACAGATACGCAGTATTTT.

The chain has TRBV29-1 and TRBJ1-2, with 10 bases lining up with TRBD1. This CDR3 region has 12 residues. J lost 8 bases, V lost 2 bases, and 2 bases had no gene match. Germline V gene data show CDR1 as SQVTM and CDR2 as ANQGSEA. This CDR3 is CSVERQGAGYTF. CDR3 sequence (DNA): TGCAGCGTTGAAAGACAGGGGGCAGGCTACACCTTC.

V usage is TRBV6-5 and J usage is TRBJ2-2; no reliable D call. Germline V CDR1 and CDR2: MNHEY, SVGAGI. The CDR3 totals 14 residues. V was clipped by 6 bases and J by 2 bases, with 10 bases between them. CDR3 DNA sequence: TGTGCCAGCAGCCAGCGCGGAAACACCGGGGAGCTGTTTTTT. Translation: CASSQRGNTGELFF.

The chain couples TRBV18 to TRBJ2-3, with D maybe TRBD1 (6 bases). CDR1 and CDR2 from the germline V gene are KGHSH and LQKENI. V lost 3 bases and J 6 bases, leaving 13 bases between the germline ends. This CDR3 contains 14 residues. The CDR3 region is CASSPLGASDTQYF. The CDR3 nucleotides read TGTGCCAGCTCACCTCTGGGGGCGTCGGATACGCAGTATTTT.

The CDR3 region is CASSLVGAGELFF. The CDR3 bases are TGTGCCAGCAGCTTAGTCGGGGCCGGGGAGCTGTTTTTT. J is TRBJ2-2 and V is TRBV7-9; D is perhaps TRBD2 (5 bases). Germline lookup yields CDR1 SEHNR and CDR2 FQNEAQ (reference sequence). This CDR3 has 13 residues. V lost 1 base to trimming and J lost 6 bases, with 6 bases between them.

This clone appeared a few times. The chain links TRBV2 to TRBJ1-5; 8 bases agree with TRBD1. The CDR3 loop spans 15 amino acids. V was clipped by 2 bases and J by 5 bases; unmatched bases: 5. In germline, CDR1 is SNHLY, CDR2 FYNNEI. CDR3 DNA sequence: TGTGCCAGCAGTGAACGAGGGACAGGTCATCAGCCCCAGCATTTT. Encoded protein: CASSERGTGHQPQHF.

The CDR3 sequence: CASSEVDSGNTGELFF. The DNA for the CDR3 is TGTGCCAGCAGTGAAGTTGATAGCGGAAACACCGGGGAGCTGTTTTTT. V usage is TRBV2 and J usage is TRBJ2-2, with D perhaps TRBD2 (6 bases). This CDR3 is built from 16 residues. The V end was cut by 1 base, the J end by 2 bases, with 11 bases between. Germline CDR1 reads SNHLY; CDR2 reads FYNNEI.

The chain recombines TRBV9 with TRBJ2-1; 9 bases align to TRBD1. This CDR3 has 18 residues. The V and J ends lost 3 bases and 2 bases, in that order; junction bases with no gene match: 12. Germline-derived CDR1 and CDR2 are SGDLS and YYNGEE. CDR3 DNA sequence: TGTGCCAGCAGCGATTACTTTATGGGACAGGGCGCCTACAATGAGCAGTTCTTC. It translates to CASSDYFMGQGAYNEQFF.

This clone was seen once. The junction differs from germline at one of its ends, possibly a read error. This chain links TRBV18 with TRBJ1-1; D gene ambiguous. CDR3 size: 13 residues. From germline, CDR1 is KGHSH and CDR2 LQKENI. CDR3 bases: TGTGCCAGCTCGCCCTCAGTGAACGCTGAAGCTTTCTTT. Translation gives CASSPSVNAEAFF.

CDR3 loop: CASSLRLAGDTGELFF. The CDR3 DNA reads TGCGCCAGCAGCTTGCGGTTAGCGGGGGACACCGGGGAGCTGTTTTTT. The chain carries TRBV5-1 and TRBJ2-2; 9 bases align to TRBD2. Germline V gene sequence: CDR1 SGHRS, CDR2 YFSETQ. Unmatched junction bases numbered 4, after V lost 1 base and J lost 3 bases. The CDR3 totals 16 residues.

The chain combines TRBV15 with TRBJ1-5; no clear D. The CDR3 covers 15 residues. Germline CDR1 reads LNHNV; CDR2 reads YYDKDF (reference sequence). V lost 5 bases to trimming and J lost 4 bases, with 15 bases between them. The CDR3 DNA follows: TGTGCCACCAGCGAGAGGGCGGCGGGAAATCAGCCCCAGCATTTT. As protein: CATSERAAGNQPQHF.

V usage is TRBV2 and J usage is TRBJ2-5, with 8 bases aligning to TRBD1. The assigned J gene may be wrong: the sequence end matches TRBJ2-7 better. Per germline, CDR1 SNHLY and CDR2 FYNNEI. CDR3 length equals 15 residues. DNA of the CDR3: TGTGCCAGCAGAAGAACCGGACAGGGCCTCTACGAGCAGTACTTC. It is translated as CASRRTGQGLYEQYF.

The CDR3 DNA follows: TGTGCCAGCAATGCGGGGGACGGAAACACCATATATTTT. Amino acids: CASNAGDGNTIYF. The rearrangement uses TRBV2 and TRBJ1-3, with D perhaps matching TRBD1 (5 bases). V was cut by 7 bases and J by 4 bases, with 11 bases left in between. The CDR3 spans 13 residues. Per the germline V gene, CDR1 is SNHLY and CDR2 is FYNNEI.